The source of this TCR beta chain is a study of cytomegalovirus exposure and HLA in healthy donors. Notes on the study in general: Immune exposure information comprised only CMV serostatus. There were 150 to 200 TCR beta chains listed as cytomegalovirus-associated.

The CDR3 loop spans 14 amino acids. From germline, CDR1 is MNHEY and CDR2 SMNVEV (reference sequence). Trimming cost V 6 bases and J 3 bases; bases outside gene matches: 5. PCR amplification relied on 60 Vbeta primers (plus 13 Jbeta primers). Produced via immunoSEQ multiplex PCR; TCRdb's table is partial and in-frame only. The data show 100,000 to 120,000 clones, over 65% seen once. Comments on this clone: What it binds is unknown.

The chain joins TRBV27 to TRBJ1-2, with 9 positions matching TRBD1. Material for sequencing was PBMCs. This clonotype originated in a man aged 25 to 40 in good health and CMV-seropositive. The CDR3 nucleotides are TGTGCCAGCAGAAGGACAGGGGACCACTATGGCTACACCTTC. Protein: CASRRTGDHYGYTF.